This T cell receptor beta chain was recovered during a study of STAT5B mutations in CD4+ large granular lymphocyte leukemia (dated by TCRdb to between 2021 and 2024). At the level of the whole study: Among healthy controls, the CDR3 'QG' motif was associated with a particular HLA allele. The study compared the TCRbeta repertoires of patients with CD4+ T-cell large granular lymphocyte leukemia against the TCRbeta repertoires of healthy blood donors. The purity of purified fractions was confirmed by flow cytometry on FACSCanto II or FACSVerse to exceed 95% among lymphocytes. Paper-wide results and their limitations: TRBV06-family usage was enriched among the top patient clones (8/27) compared with healthy controls (2/35). Main leukemic clonotypes were private to each patient, although around 24% of the main leukemic clonotypes were found at low frequency in the non-leukemic repertoires of other patients. CD4-sorted patient repertoires appeared more clonal than healthy CD4+ repertoires, and this difference persisted after removing the putative leukemic clones. The data were not HLA-matched, and the higher clonality in CD4+ T-LGLL than in CD8+ T-LGLL could be due to the relatively small sample size.

Trimming takes 1 base from V and 6 bases from J, and the germline ends sit 10 bases apart. Including cysteine and phenylalanine, the CDR3 has 13 amino acids. CDR3 DNA only is kept here, 39 bases in frame from base 1. In the germline V gene, CDR1 corresponds to SGHVS and CDR2 to FQNEAQ. As to this clone: The antigen it recognizes is unknown. Per-nucleotide qualities are absent, and no much larger clonotype sits a single base away.

The healthy controls were 37 blood donors, and the buffy coats of these donors were supplied by the Finnish Red Cross blood service. All TCR-sequenced material derived from peripheral blood: patient blood samples and healthy donor buffy coats. Peripheral blood mononuclear cells were isolated by Ficoll-Hypaque gradient centrifugation. CD4+ cells were magnetically purified from the buffy coats of healthy controls. Genomic DNA was extracted using the Gentra Puregene Cell and Tissue kit, and a Qubit 2.0 fluorometer was used to quantify it. TCRbeta rearrangements were sequenced from genomic DNA using the immunoSEQ assay at survey resolution. As for the authors' bioinformatics: In the TCR sequencing data, the lowest productive clonotype frequency that could be detected was 2.59 x 10-5. Only productive TCRbeta rearrangements, meaning sequences that were complete and in-frame, were kept for the analyses. Sample clonality was computed as Simpson clonality in the immunoSEQ Analyzer version 3.0. Clones were categorized by frequency as very rare, small, medium, large (1-20%) or hyperexpanded (>20%). Generation probabilities were estimated with OLGA 1.2.3, V-gene circos plots were made with VDJtools, specificities were searched in VDJdb, and CDR3 motifs were identified with GLIPH. TCRdb carries this immuneACCESS record with in-frame sequences only. Its versions omit some clonotypes, under half of them owing to an unresolved V gene in the studies checked, with the rest unexplained. V and J calls and clone size follow that table, whereas D and trimming were derived from the DNA. Present in this sample are about 32,000 clones, about 81% of which were seen just once. The leading ten clones occupy 2% to 3% of the sample.

This TCR was sampled from a human donor in good health. The chain links TRBV7-8 with TRBJ2-7; the D gene cannot be named for sure. What was sequenced was CD4+ T cells from blood buffy coats. This receptor carries the CDR3 CASSLVFGREQYF. The DNA sequence reads TGTGCCAGCAGCTTAGTATTCGGGCGCGAGCAGTACTTC.